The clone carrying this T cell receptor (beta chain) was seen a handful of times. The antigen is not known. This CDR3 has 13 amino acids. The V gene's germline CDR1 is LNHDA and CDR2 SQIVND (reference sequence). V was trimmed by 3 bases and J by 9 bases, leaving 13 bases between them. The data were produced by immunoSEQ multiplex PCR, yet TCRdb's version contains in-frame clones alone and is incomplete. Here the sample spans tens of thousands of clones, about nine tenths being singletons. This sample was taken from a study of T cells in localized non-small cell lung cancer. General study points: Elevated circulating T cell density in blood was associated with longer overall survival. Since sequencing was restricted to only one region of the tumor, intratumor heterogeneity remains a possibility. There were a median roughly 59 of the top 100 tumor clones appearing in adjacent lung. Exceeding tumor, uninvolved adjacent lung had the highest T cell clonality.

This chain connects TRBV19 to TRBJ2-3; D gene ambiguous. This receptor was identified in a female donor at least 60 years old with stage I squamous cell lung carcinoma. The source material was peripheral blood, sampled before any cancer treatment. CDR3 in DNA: TGTGCCAGTAGTATTACGACCGCAAACACGCAGTATTTT. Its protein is CASSITTANTQYF.